These T cell receptor beta chains were read from a single sample in a study of OX40 agonist ivuxolimab in advanced cancers. Sequencing was performed with immunoSEQ multiplex PCR; in TCRdb, only in-frame clones are kept and a portion is missing. The sample shows 25,000 to 35,000 clones, 65% to 90% of them seen only once. The sample was CD4+ or CD8+ T cells sorted from blood, taken in a trial of the OX40 agonist ivuxolimab. The receptors derive from an adult with an advanced solid tumor such as melanoma, head and neck, liver or kidney cancer. The CDR3 runs from the conserved cysteine through the conserved F or W.

j_gene	v_gene	CDR3aa
TRBJ1-1	TRBV7-6	CASSLGRSGGSTEAFF
TRBJ2-5	TRBV6-5	CASRGTETQYF
TRBJ2-7	TRBV9	CASSARRGGEYEQYF
TRBJ1-4	TRBV14	CASSQDDGDPTNEKLFF
TRBJ2-1	TRBV6-5	CASSYSTGEQFF
TRBJ1-6	TRBV6-6	CASSSWTVSYSPLHF
TRBJ2-1	TRBV5-1	CASSLRGYNEQFF
TRBJ2-5	TRBV6-6	CASSYVETQYF
TRBJ2-7	TRBV7-8	CASSWTGNPDYEQYF
TRBJ2-5	TRBV28	CASSLDRDVQETQYF
TRBJ1-5	TRBV10-1	CASSESGSQPQHF
TRBJ2-7	TRBV11-1	CASSLNRAYEQYF
TRBJ2-1	TRBV7-6	CASSLKSGENPYNEQFF
TRBJ2-7	TRBV10-2	CASDKWGLADTSSYEQYF
TRBJ1-1	TRBV29-1	CSVWVDANTEAFF
TRBJ1-1	TRBV4-1	CASSHDRGPLEAFF
TRBJ2-1	TRBV7-8	CASSSGTLEFF
TRBJ2-7	TRBV5-5	CASSLYLLQGSSSYEQYF
TRBJ1-1	TRBV30	CAWSSPNLDRTEAFF